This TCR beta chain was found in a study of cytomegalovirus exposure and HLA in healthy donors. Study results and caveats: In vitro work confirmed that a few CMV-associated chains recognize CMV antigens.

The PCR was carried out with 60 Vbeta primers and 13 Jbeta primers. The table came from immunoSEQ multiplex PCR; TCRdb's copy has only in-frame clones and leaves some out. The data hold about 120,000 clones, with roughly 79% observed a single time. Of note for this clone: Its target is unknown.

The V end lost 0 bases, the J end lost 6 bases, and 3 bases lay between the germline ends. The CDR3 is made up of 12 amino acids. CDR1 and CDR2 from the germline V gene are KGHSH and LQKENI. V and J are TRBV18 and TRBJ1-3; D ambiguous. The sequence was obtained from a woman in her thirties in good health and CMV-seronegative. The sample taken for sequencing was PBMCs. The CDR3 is CASSPPQNTIYF. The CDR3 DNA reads TGTGCCAGCTCACCACCTCAAAACACCATATATTTT. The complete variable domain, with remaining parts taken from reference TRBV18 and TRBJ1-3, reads NAGVMQNPRHLVRRRGQEARLRCSPMKGHSHVYWYRQLPEEGLKFMVYLQKENIIDESGMPKERFSAEFPKEGPSILRIQQVVRGDSAAYFCASSPPQNTIYFGEGSWLTVV.